The T cell receptor (beta chain) under discussion was sequenced for a study of CD8 T cells in Susac syndrome. Study-level findings and limits: The authors acknowledged that the study's TCR sequencing and HLA analysis involved relatively few individuals.

This CDR3 region has 12 residues. Germline V lookup: CDR1 SEHNR, CDR2 FQNEAQ (reference sequence). Trimming took 2 bases from V and 10 from J, leaving 11 bases between them. 0.5 to 1 ug RNA was reverse transcribed with random hexamers. TCRdb reprocessed the immunoSEQ multiplex PCR reads via MiXCR and lists one record per CDR3 protein. The data contain about 190,000 distinct CDR3 sequences, about 93% of them singletons. On this clonotype: The antigen is not known.

The sample comprised CD4+ T cells from PBMCs. The rearrangement links TRBV7-9 to TRBJ1-1, with a possible D match to TRBD1 (5 bases). This sequence originates from a human donor in good health. CDR3: CASSLRGAGAFF. DNA for the CDR3: TGTGCCAGCAGCTTAAGGGGAGCCGGAGCTTTCTTT.